This TCR beta chain was retrieved from a study of OX40 agonist ivuxolimab in advanced cancers. Background on the whole study: Ivuxolimab was an agonistic, fully human IgG2 monoclonal antibody directed against OX40 (CD134), a costimulatory receptor. Intravenous ivuxolimab was administered to patients every 2 weeks at six dose levels: 0.01, 0.1, 0.3, 1.5, 3 and 10 mg/kg. Of the approximately 50 dose-escalation patients, hepatocellular carcinoma was present in around 20, melanoma in about 15, renal cell carcinoma in 9 and head and neck cancer in 9. The dose-escalation cohort was 82.7% male with a mean age of approximately 60 years, ranging from about 20 to 80. Patients were allowed to have had prior anti-PD-1, anti-PD-L1 or anti-CTLA-4 therapy, and approximately 39% of the dose-escalation patients had been treated with checkpoint inhibitors. Partial responses occurred in three dose-escalation patients, of whom one had hepatocellular carcinoma and two had cutaneous melanoma. Peripheral TCRbeta sequencing aimed to test whether ivuxolimab altered TCR sequence diversity and caused clonal T-cell expansion. The paper describes the monotherapy dose-escalation part (N ≈ 52 patients) of the phase I trial of ivuxolimab.

Genomic DNA was isolated from the sorted cells so that the TCRbeta CDR3 region could be sequenced. The immunoSEQ Assay was used for sequencing of TCRbeta CDR3 regions. TCRdb limited this immuneACCESS table to in-frame rearrangements with V and J called. A share of clones is missing; checked studies link under half to unresolved V genes, and the rest is unexplained. The sample has approximately 70,000 clones on record, just over 85% of them singletons. The biggest ten clones account for around 2% of the sample. The CDR1 and CDR2 encoded by the germline V gene are KGHSY and FQNENV. The CDR3 holds 14 amino acids from the cysteine to the phenylalanine. Only the CDR3 DNA stays, 42 bases, in frame from base 1. Trimming at the junction amounts to 1 base on V and 10 bases on J, and the germline ends lie 15 bases apart. The trial excluded patients who had a history of autoimmune disease or who were on systemic immunosuppression. In every dose cohort, peripheral blood was drawn for TCR sequencing at baseline, cycle 4 day 1, and cycle 7 day 1. Samples were obtained from an open-label, multicenter, first-in-human phase I dose-escalation trial of ivuxolimab. Adults with locally advanced or metastatic head and neck squamous cell, hepatocellular, melanoma or renal cell carcinoma were enrolled in the trial. CD4+ and CD8+ T cells were sorted separately from peripheral blood before TCR sequencing.

General study outcomes and caveats: At doses of 0.1 to 3.0 mg/kg, clonal expansion of both CD4+ and CD8+ blood T cells was observed from baseline to week 6. Low levels of normalized T-cell clonal expansion were also seen in some patients who did not respond. Which antigens the clonally expanded peripheral T cells were specific for was not determined. On average, CD8+ T cells showed more expanded clones than CD4+ T cells after ivuxolimab. In the 0.1-3.0 mg/kg groups, partial responders were among the patients with the lowest normalized peripheral clonal expansion, particularly in CD8+ T cells.

In regard to this clone: This receptor's antigen is unknown. No per-base quality is available; no much larger clone lies one base away.

The sample was CD4+ or CD8+ T cells sorted from blood, taken in a trial of the OX40 agonist ivuxolimab. The TCR originated in an adult with an advanced solid tumor such as melanoma, head and neck, liver or kidney cancer. The chain is assembled from TRBV16 and TRBJ2-3, with TRBD2 as a weak D call on 5 bases. DNA sequence: TGTGCCAGCAGCCAATGGACCGTTACTAGTGCGCAGTATTTT. Its protein is CASSQWTVTSAQYF.